The present entry profiles one T cell receptor beta chain with its context. This record belongs to a study of primary melanoma T cells and metastatic recurrence. Assay: immunoSEQ multiplex PCR; the TCRdb copy retains only in-frame clones and omits some. The data show 400 to 500 clones, roughly three quarters seen once. CDR3 length equals 13 residues. Germline V gene lookup returns CDR1 MNHGY and CDR2 SAAAGT. The J segment lost 0 bases and the V segment lost 6 bases, leaving 1 base of the junction unmatched. Source material: melanoma tumor tissue. The V call is TRBV6-8, the J call TRBJ1-1, with 7 bases lining up with TRBD1. The TCR comes from a human donor with melanoma. The CDR3 DNA reads as TGTGCCAGCAGGACAGGGTTGAACACTGAAGCTTTCTTT. It encodes CASRTGLNTEAFF.